Listed here is a single T cell receptor (beta chain). The data were obtained in a study of cytomegalovirus exposure and HLA in healthy donors. The PCR used 60 Vbeta and 13 Jbeta primers. Using immunoSEQ multiplex PCR, the repertoire was profiled, and TCRdb retains in-frame clones only, with some absent. The data hold 150,000 or so clones, with around 78% observed a single time. Source material: PBMCs. The receptor was derived from a woman under 30 in good health and CMV-seronegative.

The CDR3 is CASSVGDRDGYTF. The DNA of the CDR3 is TGTGCCAGCAGCGTAGGGGACAGGGATGGCTACACCTTC. The chain couples TRBV9 to TRBJ1-2; 9 bases align to TRBD1. The germline V gene encodes CDR1 SGDLS and CDR2 YYNGEE. The V segment lost 0 bases and the J segment 6 bases; nucleotides outside the gene matches: 0. The CDR3 loop spans 13 amino acids.